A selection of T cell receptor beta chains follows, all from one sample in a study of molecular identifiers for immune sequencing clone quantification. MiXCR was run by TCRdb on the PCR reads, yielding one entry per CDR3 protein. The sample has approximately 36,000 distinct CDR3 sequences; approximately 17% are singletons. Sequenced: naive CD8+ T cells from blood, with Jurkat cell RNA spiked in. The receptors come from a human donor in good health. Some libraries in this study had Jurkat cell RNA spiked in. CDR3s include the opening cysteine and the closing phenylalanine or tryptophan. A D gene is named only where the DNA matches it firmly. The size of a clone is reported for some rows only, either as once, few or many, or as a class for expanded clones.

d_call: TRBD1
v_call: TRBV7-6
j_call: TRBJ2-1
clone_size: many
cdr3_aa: CASSLVRDRFFDEQFF
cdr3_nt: TGTGCCAGCAGCTTAGTCCGGGACAGATTTTTTGATGAGCAGTTCTTC

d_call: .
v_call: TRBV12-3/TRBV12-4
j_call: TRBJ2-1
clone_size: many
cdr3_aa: CASSFETPFEQFF
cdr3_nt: TGTGCCAGCAGTTTTGAGACGCCTTTTGAGCAGTTCTTC

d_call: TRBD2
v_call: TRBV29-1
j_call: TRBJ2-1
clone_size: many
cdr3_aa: CSAPLAGGYNEQFF
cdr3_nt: TGCAGCGCCCCTTTAGCGGGAGGCTACAATGAGCAGTTCTTC

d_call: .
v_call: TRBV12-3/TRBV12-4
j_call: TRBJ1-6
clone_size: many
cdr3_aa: CASSFYSDSPLHF
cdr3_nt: TGTGCCAGCAGCTTCTACTCCGATTCACCCCTCCACTTT

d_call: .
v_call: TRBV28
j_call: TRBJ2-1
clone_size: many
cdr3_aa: CASSPLRNEQFF
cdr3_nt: TGTGCCAGCAGTCCACTCCGTAATGAGCAGTTCTTC

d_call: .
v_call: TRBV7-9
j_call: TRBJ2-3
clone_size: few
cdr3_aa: CASSFLQIPDTQYF
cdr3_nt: TGTGCCAGCAGCTTTCTCCAGATCCCAGATACGCAGTATTTT

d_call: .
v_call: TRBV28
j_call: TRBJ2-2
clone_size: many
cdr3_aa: CASTPLGTGELFF
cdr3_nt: TGTGCCAGCACCCCACTAGGAACCGGGGAGCTGTTTTTT

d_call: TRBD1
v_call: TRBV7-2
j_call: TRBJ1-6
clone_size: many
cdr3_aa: CASSLPDRDFEVDNSPLHF
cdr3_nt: TGTGCCAGCAGCCTTCCCGACAGGGATTTTGAGGTCGATAATTCACCCCTCCACTTT

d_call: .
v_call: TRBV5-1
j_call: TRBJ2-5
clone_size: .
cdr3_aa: CASTQGETQYF
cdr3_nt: TGCGCCAGCACCCAGGGCGAGACCCAGTACTTC

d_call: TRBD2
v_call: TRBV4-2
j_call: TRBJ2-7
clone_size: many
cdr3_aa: CASSQYVTRIAGGPYEQYF
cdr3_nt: TGTGCCAGCAGCCAATATGTCACCAGAATAGCGGGAGGCCCCTACGAGCAGTACTTC

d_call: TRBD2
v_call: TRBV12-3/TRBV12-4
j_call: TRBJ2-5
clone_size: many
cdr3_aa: CASRGFWGGEETQYF
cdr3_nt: TGTGCCAGCCGAGGGTTCTGGGGGGGTGAAGAGACCCAGTACTTC

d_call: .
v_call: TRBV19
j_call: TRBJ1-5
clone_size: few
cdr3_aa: CASQTANQPQHF
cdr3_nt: TGTGCCAGTCAGACAGCCAATCAGCCCCAGCATTTT

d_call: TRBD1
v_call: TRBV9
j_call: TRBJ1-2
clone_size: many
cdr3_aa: CASSVPGGYGYTF
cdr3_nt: TGTGCCAGCAGCGTACCAGGGGGCTACGGCTACACCTTC

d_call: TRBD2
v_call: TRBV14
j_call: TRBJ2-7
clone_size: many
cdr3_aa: CASSQDRKTGTSGYEQYF
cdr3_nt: TGTGCCAGCAGCCAAGATCGTAAGACCGGGACTAGCGGGTACGAGCAGTACTTC

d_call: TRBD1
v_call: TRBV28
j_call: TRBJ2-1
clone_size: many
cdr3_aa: CASSLLGTGRYNEQFF
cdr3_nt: TGTGCCAGCAGTTTATTAGGGACAGGTCGGTACAATGAGCAGTTCTTC